The next 29 T cell receptor beta chains were all read from a single sample in a study of blood T cell repertoires in COVID-19. Measured with immunoSEQ multiplex PCR; TCRdb has only the in-frame clones, and not every one. The sample lists 120,000 to 150,000 clones; 85% to 90% were seen once. Material: peripheral blood. Source of these receptors: an elderly man with acute or convalescent COVID-19.

The V call is TRBV6-5, the J call TRBJ1-1; 11 nucleotides match TRBD1. The J segment lost 5 bases and the V segment lost 5 bases, leaving 7 bases of the junction unmatched. Germline V gives CDR1 MNHEY, CDR2 SVGAGI. This CDR3 is 15 amino acids long. This chain's CDR3 is CASSPRTGGETEAFF. As DNA, the CDR3 is TGTGCCAGCAGTCCCCGGACAGGGGGCGAGACTGAAGCTTTCTTT.

V and J are TRBV2 and TRBJ1-5; a possible D gene is TRBD1 (5 bases). CDR1 and CDR2 (germline): SNHLY, FYNNEI. V lost 6 bases, J lost 5 bases, and 17 bases lay in between. The CDR3 covers 15 residues. The chain's CDR3 is CASRGGMGVYQPQHF. CDR3 nucleotide sequence: TGTGCCAGCAGGGGGGGGATGGGAGTTTATCAGCCCCAGCATTTT.

This clone came up a few times. The rearrangement joins TRBV29-1 to TRBJ2-7; no reliable D call. The CDR3 consists of 12 residues. The V and J ends lost 5 bases and 3 bases respectively, with 11 bases between them. Germline V CDR1 and CDR2: SQVTM, ANQGSEA. The CDR3 region is CSVRESFYEQYF. The CDR3 nucleotides read TGCAGCGTTCGCGAATCCTTCTACGAGCAGTACTTC.

The chain carries TRBV30 and TRBJ2-3; 9 bases line up with TRBD2. From germline, CDR1 is GTSNPN and CDR2 SVGIG (reference sequence). The ends lost 2 bases at V and 2 bases at J; junction bases unmatched: 8. The CDR3 consists of 16 residues. CDR3 DNA: TGTGCCTGGAGTTGGGTTAGCGGGGGATACACAGATACGCAGTATTTT. Protein product: CAWSWVSGGYTDTQYF.

The chain has TRBV27 and TRBJ1-2; D might be TRBD1 (5 bases). The CDR3 extends over 14 amino acids. The germline V gene encodes CDR1 MNHEY and CDR2 SMNVEV (reference sequence). V was trimmed by 6 bases and J by 4 bases, leaving 15 bases between them. The CDR3 region has the DNA TGTGCCAGCAGAAGATCTCTCGGGGGCTATGGCTACACCTTC. It encodes CASRRSLGGYGYTF.

The chain has TRBV7-6 and TRBJ2-7, with 9 bases aligning to TRBD1. Per the germline V gene, CDR1 is SGHVS and CDR2 is FNYEAQ. The CDR3 runs to 14 residues. Unmatched junction bases numbered 6, after V lost 5 bases and J lost 4 bases. CDR3 DNA sequence: TGTGCCAGCAGCCAAGGACAGGGGCTGTACGAGCAGTACTTC. Amino acid sequence: CASSQGQGLYEQYF. Supplemented by reference TRBV7-6 and TRBJ2-7, the full variable domain reads GAGVSQSPRYKVTKRGQDVALRCDPISGHVSLYWYRQALGQGPEFLTYFNYEAQQDKSGLPNDRFSAERPEGSISTLTIQRTEQRDSAMYRCASSQGQGLYEQYFGPGTRLTVT.

The J gene is TRBJ2-3, the V gene TRBV7-2; perhaps TRBD2 as D (5 bases). Trimming shortened V by 6 bases and J by 4 bases, and 20 bases separated the two germline ends. This CDR3 comprises 16 residues. Germline V gives CDR1 SGHTA, CDR2 FQGNSA. CDR3 sequence reads: CASSRYGETIPDTQYF. In nucleotides, the CDR3 is TGTGCCAGCAGTAGATACGGGGAGACAATCCCAGATACGCAGTATTTT.

The J gene is TRBJ1-3, the V gene TRBV3-1 (or the pseudogene TRBV3-2); the match to TRBD1 covers 9 bases. Germline CDR1 LGHDT, CDR2 YNNKEL (reference sequence). This CDR3 comprises 17 residues. Losses at the gene ends were 1 base for V and 1 base for J; bases not matched to a gene: 5. The CDR3 nucleotides are TGTGCCAGCAGCCAAGGAATCGGACAGGGGTCTGGAAACACCATATATTTT. Its translation is CASSQGIGQGSGNTIYF.

The chain employs TRBV19 and TRBJ1-6, with D maybe TRBD1 (6 bases). The CDR3 is made up of 15 amino acids. In germline, CDR1 is LNHDA, CDR2 SQIVND (reference sequence). V was shortened by 7 bases and J by 3 bases, with 13 bases between the two germline ends. The CDR3 here is CASTPGVGYNSPLHF. CDR3 DNA: TGTGCCAGTACCCCAGGGGTCGGCTATAATTCACCCCTCCACTTT.

The chain couples TRBV19 to TRBJ1-1, with D possibly being TRBD1 (6 bases). This CDR3 is 14 amino acids long. Germline V lookup: CDR1 LNHDA, CDR2 SQIVND (reference sequence). V lost 4 bases and J lost 2, with 11 bases in between. CDR3 protein: CASSTTGTNTEAFF. The CDR3 DNA reads TGTGCCAGTAGTACCACAGGGACCAACACTGAAGCTTTCTTT.

The chain carries TRBV30 and TRBJ1-5, with D possibly matching TRBD1 (5 bases). The CDR3 has 14 amino acids. Germline values: CDR1 GTSNPN, CDR2 SVGIG (reference sequence). The germline V and J ends were trimmed by 1 base and 0 bases, with 7 bases remaining between them. CDR3 DNA: TGTGCCTGGAGTGAGACAGCTAGCAATCAGCCCCAGCATTTT. Amino acids: CAWSETASNQPQHF.

The chain uses TRBV7-9 and TRBJ2-2; D may be TRBD1 (5 bases). Trimming cost V 6 bases and J 5 bases, with 10 bases left between them. This CDR3 is built from 13 residues. CDR1 and CDR2 from the germline V gene are SEHNR and FQNEAQ (reference sequence). CDR3 in amino acids: CASRWGQTGELFF. The CDR3 DNA reads as TGTGCCAGCAGATGGGGCCAGACCGGGGAGCTGTTTTTT.

The chain is built from TRBV5-6 and TRBJ2-7; 12 bases are a match to TRBD2. The V segment lost 0 bases and the J segment 3 bases; nucleotides outside the gene matches: 4. Germline values: CDR1 SGHDT, CDR2 YYEEEE. This CDR3 has 16 amino acids. CDR3: CASSLGGLAGNYEQYF. In nucleotides, the CDR3 is TGTGCCAGCAGCTTGGGTGGACTAGCGGGAAACTACGAGCAGTACTTC.

V gene TRBV4-1 combines with J gene TRBJ2-1; D may be TRBD2 (6 bases). The CDR3 spans 16 residues. CDR1 is MGHRA, CDR2 YSYEKL, per germline. Deletions cut 4 bases from V and 3 bases from J, with 16 bases between. DNA of the CDR3: TGCGCCAGCAGCCTAGGACCTACGGGACTCTACAATGAGCAGTTCTTC. It codes for CASSLGPTGLYNEQFF.

The chain joins TRBV7-6 to TRBJ2-1, with 11 bases that match TRBD1. Germline CDR1 is SGHVS and CDR2 is FNYEAQ. V shed 4 bases and J 0 bases; nucleotides not matched to a gene: 11. The CDR3 has 19 amino acids. CDR3 sequence (DNA): TGTGCCAGCAGCTATCGAGGACAGGGGGCAATAAGCTCCTACAATGAGCAGTTCTTC. Its protein product is CASSYRGQGAISSYNEQFF.

The CDR3 is CASTRGPGPEGEQFF. The CDR3 DNA follows: TGTGCCAGTACGCGGGGACCGGGCCCCGAGGGTGAGCAGTTCTTC. The V call is TRBV19, the J call TRBJ2-1, with D possibly being TRBD2 (6 bases). Trimming removed 7 bases from V and 9 bases from J, with 22 bases in between. Per the germline V gene, CDR1 is LNHDA and CDR2 is SQIVND (reference sequence). This CDR3 contains 15 residues.

This clone was seen just once. This chain uses TRBV4-2 with TRBJ1-1; no clear D gene. Germline V gene lookup returns CDR1 LGHNA and CDR2 YNFKEQ. CDR3 length: 13 residues. The V and J ends lost 0 bases and 1 base respectively, with 3 bases between them. The CDR3 sequence is CASSQERNTEAFF. CDR3 sequence (DNA): TGTGCCAGCAGCCAAGAGAGGAACACTGAAGCTTTCTTT.

This chain connects TRBV28 to TRBJ2-7; D possibly corresponds to TRBD2 (5 bases). Germline CDR1 MDHEN, CDR2 SYDVKM. The CDR3 runs to 14 residues. Trimming stripped 3 bases from V and 4 bases from J, with 13 bases between. The CDR3 protein is CASSFFAGQYEQYF. The CDR3 DNA reads TGTGCCAGCAGTTTCTTCGCGGGTCAGTACGAGCAGTACTTC. The variable domain in full, completed from reference TRBV28 and TRBJ2-7, reads DVKVTQSSRYLVKRTGEKVFLECVQDMDHENMFWYRQDPGLGLRLIYFSYDVKMKEKGDIPEGYSVSREKKERFSLILESASTNQTSMYLCASSFFAGQYEQYFGPGTRLTVT.

The chain employs TRBV27 and TRBJ1-2, with D perhaps matching TRBD1 (5 bases). The CDR3 covers 14 residues. CDR1 is MNHEY, CDR2 SMNVEV, per germline (reference sequence). V was pared by 5 bases and J by 2 bases, with 12 bases between. The DNA for the CDR3 is TGTGCCAGCAGTCGACAGAAAACGAACTATGGCTACACCTTC. It encodes CASSRQKTNYGYTF.

The count of this clone is one. The chain has TRBV27 and TRBJ2-5, with 9 bases lining up with TRBD1. Trimming cost V 5 bases and J 7 bases; bases outside gene matches: 14. CDR3 length: 16 amino acids. Germline V gives CDR1 MNHEY, CDR2 SMNVEV (reference sequence). This CDR3 reads CASSLDLTGGLGTQYF. CDR3 bases: TGTGCCAGCAGTCTCGACTTGACAGGGGGGTTGGGGACCCAGTACTTC.

The chain employs TRBV7-8 and TRBJ2-5; 7 bases match TRBD2. Per the germline V gene, CDR1 is SGHVS and CDR2 is FQNEAQ. Trimming cost V 1 base and J 14 bases; bases outside gene matches: 19. The CDR3 is 16 amino acids. The CDR3 reads CASSLGWSSGQARAYF. CDR3 bases: TGTGCCAGCAGCTTAGGTTGGAGTAGCGGGCAGGCCCGAGCTTACTTC.

The V call is TRBV2, the J call TRBJ1-5, with a possible D match to TRBD1 (5 bases). The CDR3 extends over 13 amino acids. Trimming took off 8 bases at V and 3 bases at J, with 11 bases between the two ends. Germline V CDR1 and CDR2: SNHLY, FYNNEI. This CDR3 is CASGSQVNQPQHF. The CDR3 bases are TGTGCCAGCGGCTCACAGGTCAATCAGCCCCAGCATTTT.

The chain has TRBV7-2 and TRBJ2-1; D may be TRBD1 (5 bases). The CDR3 has 15 residues. Germline V gene data show CDR1 as SGHTA and CDR2 as FQGNSA. Between the trimmed V and J ends, which lost 2 bases and 4 bases, there was a span of 12 bases. Here the CDR3 reads CASSLQGILYNEQFF. The CDR3 bases are TGTGCCAGCAGCTTACAGGGCATCCTATACAATGAGCAGTTCTTC. The full variable domain, in which reference TRBV7-2 and TRBJ2-1 provide the parts outside the CDR3, is GAGVSQSPSNKVTEKGKDVELRCDPISGHTALYWYRQSLGQGLEFLIYFQGNSAPDKSGLPSDRFSAERTGGSVSTLTIQRTQQEDSAVYLCASSLQGILYNEQFFGPGTRLTVL.

The gene calls are TRBV28 and TRBJ1-1; 7 bases map to TRBD1. This CDR3 has 13 amino acids. V shed 5 bases and J 11 bases; nucleotides not matched to a gene: 11. Germline V CDR1 and CDR2: MDHEN, SYDVKM. For the CDR3, the DNA is TGTGCCAGCAGTGTCGAGGGGGCGCGTAGGGCTTTCTTT. Translated: CASSVEGARRAFF.

The chain is built from TRBV13 and TRBJ2-3; possible D gene TRBD2, 6 bases. This CDR3 comprises 14 residues. V lost 7 bases to trimming and J lost 7 bases, with 18 bases between them. Germline V gene data show CDR1 as PRHDT and CDR2 as FYEKMQ (reference sequence). The CDR3 nucleotides are TGTGCCAGCACCGGGAGAGGGCTGCAGTATACGCAGTATTTT. This codes for CASTGRGLQYTQYF.

CDR3 sequence reads: CASSLVWLAFPETQYF. The CDR3 DNA follows: TGTGCCAGCAGCTTAGTTTGGCTAGCCTTCCCAGAGACCCAGTACTTC. The rearrangement joins TRBV7-2 to TRBJ2-5, with a possible D match to TRBD2 (5 bases). Germline V gives CDR1 SGHTA, CDR2 FQGNSA. Trimming stripped 1 base from V and 4 bases from J, with 16 bases between. The length of the CDR3 is 16 residues.

This sequence joins TRBV7-2 and TRBJ2-1, with D possibly being TRBD2 (6 bases). V lost 2 bases and J lost 10, with 15 bases in between. The CDR3 has 14 residues. Germline lookup yields CDR1 SGHTA and CDR2 FQGNSA. For the CDR3, the DNA is TGTGCCAGCAGCTTAATGCGAGTGGGAGGCGAGCAGTTCTTC. Amino acid sequence: CASSLMRVGGEQFF.

V gene TRBV28 combines with J gene TRBJ2-3; TRBD2 aligns across 7 bases. The CDR3 is 15 amino acids. Germline trimming cut 4 bases from V and 0 bases from J; bases unmatched to any gene: 4. Germline V lookup: CDR1 MDHEN, CDR2 SYDVKM. The CDR3 is CASSSSGASTDTQYF. CDR3 DNA: TGTGCCAGCAGTTCTAGCGGAGCTAGCACAGATACGCAGTATTTT.

This chain links TRBV3-1 (or the pseudogene TRBV3-2) with TRBJ1-2; TRBD1 might be the D (5 bases). Trimming took off 4 bases at V and 7 bases at J, with 13 bases between the two ends. Germline-derived CDR1 and CDR2 are LGHDT and YNNKEL (reference sequence). CDR3 size: 13 residues. CDR3 in amino acids: CASSLGGLGGYTF. CDR3 coding DNA: TGTGCCAGCAGCCTCGGGGGTTTGGGTGGCTACACCTTC.